This T cell receptor (beta chain) was sequenced during a study of cytomegalovirus exposure and HLA in healthy donors (dated by TCRdb to about 2017). With respect to the entire study: An earlier analysis of about 530 of the donors reported 276 Gb of sequence data and some 110 million unique TCR beta sequences obtained from around 180 million T cells. An early release that covered approximately 600 HLA-typed donors contained around 300 gigabases of sequencing data and 80 million or so unique TCR sequences. Among the roughly 400 genotyped donors, 75% to 90% belonged to the genetic ancestry cluster associated with self-reported Caucasian donors. The study aimed to test whether signatures of past pathogen exposure could be identified by cataloging public T cell receptors. The T cell repertoires of some 700 subjects were profiled by immunosequencing and related to cytomegalovirus serostatus. In addition to the first cohort of 500 to 850 subjects, a separate validation cohort of around 110 different subjects was used. To predict cytomegalovirus infection status, the study combined high-throughput TCR immunosequencing, statistical association of individual TCRs with disease status, and machine learning. To study patterns of TCR occurrence, a later analysis re-analyzed previously published TCR beta repertoires from under 750 donors and added high-resolution HLA genotyping. Rather than drawing on any new phenotypic data, the later analysis identified candidate immune exposures from TCR beta sequences and the way those sequences occurred across donors. An earlier analysis of several hundred of the donors applied high-throughput TCR beta sequencing to assess whether each TCR beta V gene segment acted as functional or pseudogenic. Donor age, sex, ethnicity and CMV serostatus were compiled together with the repertoire data. Genome-wide SNP genotypes for about three fifths of the 666 donors were used in a later genetic analysis, which treated that subset as a discovery cohort. All discovery cohort repertoires had been generated on a single sequencing platform. HLA typing covered class I and class II loci at four-digit resolution. Typing coverage varied by locus: about 620-630 donors for A, B, C, DRB1 and DQB1; around 560 for DQA1; over 600 for DPA1; some 470 for DPB1. Roughly 5 DR-DQ haplotypes were handled as single units for association and clustering because linkage in the cohort was strong. Among about 360 genotyped donors of the cohort, an average of around 240,000 unique TCR beta nucleotide sequences were sequenced per donor, around 20% of them non-productive. The full study reports these points: The study gave a list of 150 to 200 TCR beta chains associated with cytomegalovirus. Only TCR beta chains were sequenced in this cohort, and the absence of alpha or paired-chain data limited detectable features. Linkage disequilibrium might explain the correlated functional status among segregating V segments, but an unknown experimental factor could not be ruled out. The classifier was reported to diagnose cytomegalovirus status with high specificity and sensitivity in both the original and validation cohorts. Most CMV-associated TCR beta chains appeared to be HLA-restricted in a later analysis, and the HLA associations seemed to be driven largely by CMV exposure. Sequencing depth was assumed to be roughly uniform across donors in the presence/absence analyses, though that assumption may not hold. A group of highly shared sequence variants was considered likely to be a technical artifact of the sequencing pipeline. Roughly 15 rarely observed V segments, including chromosome 9 orphons, were excluded from the earlier analysis of approximately 500 of the donors because counts were too low. An association between a missense DCLRE1C variant and V-gene and J-gene trimming of TCR beta chains was found in a later genetic analysis and replicated in an independent cohort. In a later genetic analysis, fewer N-insertions in productive TCRs were reported among donors in an Asian-associated ancestry cluster than the approximately 670-donor mean. Assigning TCR associations to individual alleles was difficult when HLA alleles, especially DR and DQ, strongly co-occurred. A later analysis reported that several top co-occurrence clusters appeared linked to parvovirus B19, influenza, CMV and Epstein-Barr virus. At a false discovery rate of 0.05, a later analysis linked about 17,000 TCR beta sequences to specific HLA alleles. A few of the identified cytomegalovirus-associated TCR beta chains were confirmed in vitro to be specific for cytomegalovirus antigens. The authors suggested that the approach could potentially be generalized to other disease states and immunological phenotypes. Immune exposure information for the cohort was limited to CMV serostatus. In an earlier analysis of 587 of the donors, most TCR beta V segments appeared in productive rearrangements about 90% or about 30% of the time, broadly matching IMGT annotations. A further reported finding was that TCR beta sequences accurately predicted the HLA-A and HLA-B alleles for most subjects in the first cohort. A later analysis found that HLA-associated TCR beta chains were more clonally expanded and had lower generation probabilities than equally common non-associated chains. Across donors, most TCR sequences were observed very rarely, whereas some public TCRs were present in many individuals. Some IMGT-functional V segments, including TRBV6-2 and TRBV6-3, could not be told apart with the 87-base-pair reads, so those segments were excluded. Because HLA typing was unavailable for some donors at each locus, only the typed subset was used in association tests. In a later analysis, TCR association rates were found to vary across HLA loci, with the most associated TCRs seen for DRB1 alleles and the fewest for HLA-C alleles.

Notes on this clone: Which antigen it targets is not known. One base away there is no much larger clone; base qualities are not given.

The junction carries 7 bases between V and J, which are trimmed by 2 bases and 6 bases respectively. Taken from the germline V gene, the CDR1 and CDR2 loops are SQVTM and ANQGSEA. Taken from cysteine to phenylalanine, the CDR3 has 11 residues. The only DNA kept is the CDR3, 33 bases in frame from the first base. The cohort was made up of 500 to 850 healthy bone marrow donors. Cohort members were all nominally healthy when sampled, although unrecorded immune exposures were likely present. The donor tested CMV seronegative and was one of the 352 seronegative cohort members. Each donor provided a peripheral blood sample, and peripheral blood mononuclear cells were used for TCR beta sequencing. Genomic DNA extraction from the blood cell samples was performed with the Qiagen DNeasy Blood Extraction Kit. Receptor libraries were prepared by the immunoSEQ multiplex PCR assay. For the multiplex PCR, a mixture combining 60 forward primers for TCR Vbeta segments and 13 reverse primers for TCR Jbeta segments was used. A multiplex PCR assay on genomic DNA amplified the CDR3 region of rearranged TCR beta genes. On the Illumina HiSeq System, the amplified TCR beta libraries were sequenced as 87-base-pair reads. Per the source publication's procedure: A later analysis counted tens of millions of unique TCR beta chains across the 666 repertoires, and some 11 million of these chains were shared by at least two donors. Raw reads were error-corrected and collapsed into unique sequences with a nearest-neighbor algorithm that merged closely related sequences to remove PCR and sequencing errors. To assign V, D and J gene segments, CDR3 sequences were aligned to IMGT reference sequences. For a sequence to be retained, a match of at least six nucleotides was required to both a V gene segment and a J gene segment. A rearrangement was called productive if the CDR3 had no stop codons and remained in frame with V and J, and every other rearrangement was called non-productive. CDR3 was defined according to IMGT convention as the region running from the second conserved V-encoded cysteine to the conserved J-encoded phenylalanine. The earlier analysis of roughly 590 of the donors excluded sequences that lacked an unambiguous match to a single V gene segment. In an earlier analysis of approximately 550 of the donors, V segments were called functional above 56.7% productive rearrangements and were called segregating when the between-donor standard deviation exceeded 5%. A statistical classification framework was built to diagnose cytomegalovirus status from the catalog of TCR beta chain sequences. In a later analysis, TCR nucleotide sequences were compared against IMGT/GENE-DB human TR gene sequences so that V and J genes could be assigned. The TCRdist pipeline was used in a later analysis to assign CDR3 sequences and most-parsimonious VDJ recombination scenarios. In a later analysis, each TCR beta chain was defined by its CDR3 amino acid sequence together with its V-gene family, and reads lacking a unique V-gene family were excluded. In a later analysis, around 650 highly shared, low-generation-probability nucleotide sequences were removed to address suspected cross-contamination and a sequencing artifact. A later analysis calculated a clonal expansion index for each public chain from normalized within-repertoire ranks of inferred template counts. In a later analysis, generation probabilities were computed using a VDJ recombination model fitted to out-of-frame rearrangements, and the results were checked against IGoR. A later analysis scored TCR-TCR, TCR-HLA and TCR-CMV co-occurrence with hypergeometric tests, applying a repertoire-size bias correction to TCR pairs. In a later analysis, false discovery rates were estimated by permuting HLA or CMV assignments 20 times. In a later analysis, co-occurring TCRs were grouped using DBSCAN, and TCRdist sequence similarity was added for clustering within HLA-allele-positive subsets. Repertoires with fewer than 30,000 or more than 120,000 public chains were left out of co-occurrence clustering, as were five repertoires with anomalous nucleotide sharing. This is the immuneACCESS table as TCRdb keeps it, with only in-frame sequences that have V and J called. A part of the clones is gone; compared with another copy, unresolved V genes explain less than half, and the rest is unexplained. For V, J and clone size, that table is used; D and trimming come from the DNA. This sample holds fewer than 65,000 clones; roughly 70% were observed only once. 5% to 7% of the sample is taken by the ten largest.

The TCR was taken from a man aged 50-59 years in good health and CMV-seronegative. Sequenced sample: PBMCs. The rearrangement combines TRBV29-1 with TRBJ1-1, with the D gene call left open. The CDR3 is CSVERVPEAFF. The DNA sequence is given as TGCAGCGTTGAACGGGTGCCTGAAGCTTTCTTT.